This is a list of T cell receptor beta chains from one sample in a study of T cells in Graves' hyperthyroidism and ophthalmopathy. TCRdb used MiXCR to reprocess the multiplex PCR reads, holding one entry per CDR3 protein. There are 610,000 or so distinct CDR3 sequences in the sample; around 42% occur only once, and around 8% lies in the top ten. The sample consisted of peripheral blood or thyroid tissue (not recorded which). All receptors derive from a woman between 18 and 30 years old with Graves' hyperthyroidism. The CDR3 runs from the conserved cysteine through the conserved F or W. A D gene is named only where the DNA matches it firmly. Clone sizes are given selectively: once, few, many, or a class where the clone is expanded.

CDR3aa	CDR3nt	j_gene	d_gene	v_gene	abundance
CASSEANSGSPYEQYF	TGTGCCAGCAGTGAAGCTAACAGCGGGAGCCCCTACGAGCAGTACTTC	TRBJ2-7	TRBD2	TRBV6-1	few
CASSLAAGVTNYGYTF	TGTGCCAGCAGCTTAGCCGCAGGAGTGACTAACTATGGCTACACCTTC	TRBJ1-2	NA	TRBV7-9	many
CASSGQGGDIQYF	TGTGCCAGCAGTGGGCAAGGGGGAGACATTCAGTACTTC	TRBJ2-4	NA	TRBV2	NA
CASSYQQGGNQPQHF	TGTGCCAGCAGTTACCAACAGGGCGGCAATCAGCCCCAGCATTTT	TRBJ1-5	NA	TRBV6-2/TRBV6-3	many
CASSGRGGGYTF	TGTGCCAGCAGCGGACGAGGTGGGGGCTACACCTTC	TRBJ1-2	NA	TRBV11-2	NA
CASSSLGQGPTEVFF	TGTGCCAGCAGCTCCCTTGGACAGGGGCCCACTGAAGTTTTCTTT	TRBJ1-1	TRBD1	TRBV5-5	NA
CSVSTNTDTQYF	TGCAGCGTTTCGACGAACACAGATACGCAGTATTTT	TRBJ2-3	NA	TRBV29-1	few
CSSSDLSGYVYTF	TGCAGTTCCTCGGACCTGTCGGGGTATGTCTACACCTTC	TRBJ1-2	NA	TRBV20-1	many
CASSARRTGDYEQYF	TGTGCCAGCAGCGCCAGGAGGACAGGGGACTACGAGCAGTACTTC	TRBJ2-7	TRBD1	TRBV2	NA
CSAHGPGELFF	TGCAGTGCCCATGGACCCGGGGAGCTGTTTTTT	TRBJ2-2	NA	TRBV20-1	few
CSARGQGDRGETQYF	TGCAGTGCTAGGGGACAGGGGGACAGGGGGGAGACCCAGTACTTC	TRBJ2-5	TRBD1	TRBV20-1	NA
CASTLRGDTGNTF	TGTGCCAGCACCCTTCGTGGAGACACTGGAAACACCTTC	TRBJ1-2	NA	TRBV7-9	NA
CASSQDRGRVETQYF	TGTGCCAGCAGCCAAGATCGCGGCAGGGTAGAGACCCAGTACTTC	TRBJ2-5	NA	TRBV4-2	many
CASSERPTGVSSGNTMYF	TGTGCCAGCAGTGAACGTCCGACAGGCGTAAGCTCTGGAAACACCATGTATTTT	TRBJ1-3	NA	TRBV2	NA
CASSHTGGSDYGYTF	TGCGCCAGCAGCCATACAGGGGGCTCGGACTATGGCTACACCTTC	TRBJ1-2	TRBD1	TRBV4-1	few
CASSPEGTAYEQYF	TGTGCCAGCAGCCCCGAGGGGACAGCCTACGAGCAGTACTTC	TRBJ2-7	TRBD1	TRBV7-9	many
CSQDVGSYGYTF	TGCAGCCAAGATGTAGGGTCCTATGGCTACACCTTC	TRBJ1-2	NA	TRBV29-1	NA
CASSSPGQGAGYTF	TGTGCCAGCAGTTCGCCGGGACAGGGGGCTGGCTACACCTTC	TRBJ1-2	TRBD1	TRBV12-3/TRBV12-4	few
CASSSTSGRGYETQYF	TGTGCCAGCAGCTCGACTAGCGGGAGGGGATATGAGACCCAGTACTTC	TRBJ2-5	TRBD2	TRBV7-3	NA
CASSQGARTYYGYTF	TGTGCCAGCAGCCAGGGGGCAAGGACGTACTATGGCTACACCTTC	TRBJ1-2	NA	TRBV14	NA
CSARDAGEQYF	TGCAGTGCAAGAGATGCTGGGGAGCAGTACTTC	TRBJ2-7	NA	TRBV20-1	NA
CASSESRAGQMSTEAFF	TGTGCCAGCAGTGAGTCCCGGGCAGGGCAAATGAGCACTGAAGCTTTCTTT	TRBJ1-1	NA	TRBV7-9	once
CAASRGVTNEKLFF	TGTGCCGCTTCGCGTGGAGTGACTAATGAAAAACTGTTTTTT	TRBJ1-4	NA	TRBV30	NA
CASSQIIGGTNEKLFF	TGTGCCAGCAGCCAAATCATTGGGGGAACTAATGAAAAACTGTTTTTT	TRBJ1-4	NA	TRBV4-2	many
CASSLGTVNVLTF	TGCGCCAGCAGCCTTGGGACGGTCAACGTCCTGACTTTC	TRBJ2-6	NA	TRBV5-1	many
CSAHQGQREGEAFF	TGCAGTGCTCATCAAGGACAGCGGGAAGGTGAAGCTTTCTTT	TRBJ1-1	NA	TRBV20-1	many
CATTPGPTRAYEQYF	TGTGCCACCACCCCCGGACCCACGCGGGCCTACGAGCAGTACTTC	TRBJ2-7	NA	TRBV6-6	NA
CATSDRDRANEQFF	TGTGCCACCAGTGACCGGGACAGGGCAAATGAGCAGTTCTTC	TRBJ2-1	TRBD1	TRBV24-1	few
CAISAETIPPKKFF	TGTGCCATCAGTGCCGAGACTATCCCCCCAAAGAAGTTCTTC	TRBJ2-1	NA	TRBV10-3	NA
CAISYSAGETQYF	TGTGCCATCAGTTACAGCGCGGGGGAGACCCAGTACTTC	TRBJ2-5	NA	TRBV6-5	few
CAWSRMGNQPQHF	TGTGCCTGGAGTCGGATGGGCAATCAGCCCCAGCATTTT	TRBJ1-5	NA	TRBV30	many
CSAPGLAVSDEQYF	TGCAGTGCTCCCGGACTAGCGGTTTCCGATGAGCAGTACTTC	TRBJ2-7	TRBD2	TRBV20-1	NA
CASSLARTQQETQYF	TGTGCCAGCAGCTTAGCCAGGACTCAGCAAGAGACCCAGTACTTC	TRBJ2-5	NA	TRBV5-5	NA
CATSRTGAGYTF	TGTGCCACCAGCAGGACAGGGGCTGGCTACACCTTC	TRBJ1-2	TRBD1	TRBV15	NA
CASRQTSGRANEKLFF	TGTGCCAGCAGGCAAACTAGCGGGAGGGCCAATGAAAAACTGTTTTTT	TRBJ1-4	NA	TRBV2	NA
CAISAAGSGEQYF	TGTGCCATCAGTGCGGCAGGGTCGGGCGAGCAGTACTTC	TRBJ2-7	NA	TRBV10-3	many
CASSLARTGMDGELFF	TGCGCCAGCAGCTTGGCCCGGACAGGGATGGACGGGGAGCTGTTTTTT	TRBJ2-2	TRBD1	TRBV5-1	many
CASSYPGTDTGELFF	TGTGCCAGCAGTTACCCCGGGACAGACACCGGGGAGCTGTTTTTT	TRBJ2-2	TRBD1	TRBV11-3	many
CASSLRYLGLAGGEQFF	TGTGCCAGCAGCCTCCGATACCTTGGACTAGCGGGAGGTGAGCAGTTCTTC	TRBJ2-1	TRBD2	TRBV7-8	NA
CASSKEGEQYF	TGTGCCAGCAGTAAGGAGGGGGAGCAGTACTTC	TRBJ2-7	NA	TRBV3-1	many
CASSPRTGRTYEQYF	TGTGCCAGCAGCCCTCGGACAGGGAGGACCTACGAGCAGTACTTC	TRBJ2-7	TRBD1	TRBV9	many
CASSFPRDRDNYGYTF	TGTGCCAGCAGTTTCCCTCGGGACAGGGATAACTATGGCTACACCTTC	TRBJ1-2	TRBD1	TRBV12-3/TRBV12-4	many
CASSVGRGTGELFF	TGTGCCAGCAGTGTCGGGAGGGGCACCGGGGAGCTGTTTTTT	TRBJ2-2	TRBD2	TRBV12-3/TRBV12-4	many
CVISGGPQGSYTGELFF	TGTGTCATCAGTGGGGGCCCACAGGGGTCATACACCGGGGAGCTGTTTTTT	TRBJ2-2	TRBD1	TRBV10-3	NA
CASKPSPDTQYF	TGTGCCAGCAAGCCGAGTCCAGATACGCAGTATTTT	TRBJ2-3	NA	TRBV2	NA
CASSQPGGALGYTF	TGTGCCAGCAGCCAACCGGGGGGGGCGTTAGGCTACACCTTC	TRBJ1-2	NA	TRBV12-3/TRBV12-4	many
CASSLNPGLHYEQYF	TGTGCCAGCAGTCTTAATCCGGGACTGCACTACGAGCAGTACTTC	TRBJ2-7	NA	TRBV2	few
CSAINADGYTF	TGCAGTGCCATTAACGCGGACGGCTACACCTTC	TRBJ1-2	NA	TRBV20-1	NA
CAISYRGEQYF	TGTGCCATCAGTTATAGGGGTGAGCAGTACTTC	TRBJ2-7	NA	TRBV10-3	many
CAISGQGKGYEQYF	TGTGCCATCAGCGGACAGGGGAAAGGCTACGAGCAGTACTTC	TRBJ2-7	TRBD1	TRBV10-3	NA